These 6 T cell receptor beta chains originate from one sample sequenced in a study of T-cell memory formation after mild COVID-19. TCRdb redid the calling of the 5' RACE reads with MiXCR, one entry per CDR3 protein. The data show over 400,000 distinct CDR3 sequences, 20% to 25% seen once. Sequenced sample: PBMCs or a T cell subset sorted from them (not recorded which). The receptors were sampled from an adult woman who had mild COVID-19 (a few samples of this study predate the infection). Cell type and time point are not known.

The gene calls are TRBV12-3 or TRBV12-4 and TRBJ2-3, with D perhaps TRBD2 (6 bases). Trimming stripped 7 bases from V and 5 bases from J, with 13 bases between. CDR3 length: 13 residues. CDR3 coding DNA: TGTGCCAGCATGCGGGGAAAAGAAGATACGCAGTATTTT. This codes for CASMRGKEDTQYF.

This clonotype has just a few counts. Germline is not matched at one junction end, which may reflect a read error. The rearrangement joins TRBV7-2 to TRBJ2-7, with 7 bases aligning to TRBD2. This CDR3 contains 12 residues. From germline, CDR1 is SGHTA and CDR2 FQGNSA. The CDR3 DNA sequence: TGTGCCAGCAGCTTAGCTGGGACTAAGGGAAACTTC. Encoded protein: CASSLAGTKGNF.

This chain joins TRBV11-2 and TRBJ2-3; 7 bases fit TRBD2. The germline V gene encodes CDR1 SGHAT and CDR2 FQNNGV. The J segment lost 0 bases and the V segment lost 5 bases, leaving 8 bases of the junction unmatched. CDR3 length: 16 amino acids. CDR3 protein: CASSLQAGLSTDTQYF. CDR3 sequence (DNA): TGTGCCAGCAGCCTACAAGCGGGGCTTAGCACAGATACGCAGTATTTT.

This chain links TRBV5-1 with TRBJ2-7; perhaps TRBD2 as D (6 bases). The germline gives CDR1 SGHRS, CDR2 YFSETQ. The CDR3 totals 14 residues. The V end was cut by 4 bases, the J end by 2 bases, with 13 bases between. The CDR3 is CASSPWEAAYEQYF. CDR3 coding DNA: TGCGCCAGCAGCCCCTGGGAGGCAGCCTACGAGCAGTACTTC.

This clonotype has ten or more counts. The chain is built from TRBV20-1 and TRBJ2-7; no clear D. Germline CDR1 DFQATT, CDR2 SNEGSKA (reference sequence). V lost 2 bases and J lost 0, with 8 bases in between. This CDR3 has 13 amino acids. In nucleotides, the CDR3 is TGCAGTGCTAGATCTCACATCTCCTACGAGCAGTACTTC. Protein: CSARSHISYEQYF.

The chain links TRBV5-1 to TRBJ2-3; 7 nucleotides agree with TRBD2. CDR1 is SGHRS and CDR2 is YFSETQ in the germline V gene. Trimming at V came to 4 bases and at J to 0 bases, leaving 5 bases not matched to a gene. This CDR3 has 15 amino acids. In nucleotides, the CDR3 is TGCGCCAGCAGCACAGCGGGGCCTAGCACAGATACGCAGTATTTT. It codes for CASSTAGPSTDTQYF.